The rows below give T cell receptor beta chains drawn from one sample of a study of radiotherapy plus CTLA-4 blockade in lung cancer. Repertoires were generated with immunoSEQ multiplex PCR, while TCRdb's copy carries only in-frame clones and drops some. The sample yields 55,000 or so clones, approximately 82% seen once. The sequences come from peripheral blood, collected from a patient treated with radiotherapy plus ipilimumab. The origin of the receptors is a human donor with non-small cell lung cancer whose response to radiotherapy plus ipilimumab could not be evaluated. Each CDR3 is given with its conserved first and last residue. Each record gives: V gene, D gene, clone size, J gene, CDR3 length, CDR3 DNA, CDR3 protein. A D gene is named only where the DNA matches it firmly. Some rows have no size entry. The others give once, few or many, or a class for an expanded clone.

TRBV29-1	TRBD2	few	TRBJ2-5	12	TGCAGCGTTTTAGCGGGAGTAGAGACCCAGTACTTC	CSVLAGVETQYF
TRBV11-2	TRBD1	-	TRBJ2-6	17	TGTGCCAGCAGCCAGGACAGGATCCACTCTGGGGCCAACGTCCTGACTTTC	CASSQDRIHSGANVLTF
TRBV10-3	TRBD2	-	TRBJ2-3	16	TGTGCCATCAGCCTTAGCGGGGGGGGCTTTGGAGATACGCAGTATTTT	CAISLSGGGFGDTQYF
TRBV25-1	-	-	TRBJ2-7	13	TGTGCCAGCGGGGAGGGGGGCCCCTACGAGCAGTACTTC	CASGEGGPYEQYF
TRBV2	TRBD1	-	TRBJ1-6	22	TGTGCCAGCATCCGACTAACAGGGATTCGACAGGGAGCCTCCTCCTATAATTCACCCCTCCACTTT	CASIRLTGIRQGASSYNSPLHF
TRBV13	TRBD1	-	TRBJ2-7	14	TGTGCCAGCAGCTCCGGGACAGGTCCCTACGAGCAGTACTTC	CASSSGTGPYEQYF
TRBV7-9	TRBD1	-	TRBJ1-3	16	TGTGCCAGCAGCTTTAGGGGGACAGGGCATGGAAACACCATATATTTT	CASSFRGTGHGNTIYF
TRBV6-5	-	-	TRBJ1-2	12	TGTGCCAGCAGTTACTCGGTAGCTGGCTACACCTTC	CASSYSVAGYTF
TRBV10-3	-	-	TRBJ1-6	14	TGTGCCATCAGTGATGACAGTAAAAATTCACCCCTCCACTTT	CAISDDSKNSPLHF
TRBV6-4	TRBD1	-	TRBJ1-2	13	TGTGCCAGCAGCCCTACAGGGGGCCGTGGCTACACCTTC	CASSPTGGRGYTF
TRBV9	-	-	TRBJ2-5	13	TGTGCCAGCAGCGCGAGGGCGGAAGAGACCCAGTACTTC	CASSARAEETQYF
TRBV9	TRBD2	-	TRBJ2-5	14	TGTGCCAGCAGCGTAGGCGGGGGAAGAGAGACCCAGTACTTC	CASSVGGGRETQYF
TRBV5-1	-	-	TRBJ1-2	15	TGCGCCAGCAGCCCCGGGACTTCCGCCGTCTATGGCTACACCTTC	CASSPGTSAVYGYTF
TRBV4-3	TRBD2	-	TRBJ2-7	16	TGCGCCAGCAGCCACCAAGCGGGAGATTCTGCCCACGAGCAGTACTTC	CASSHQAGDSAHEQYF
TRBV5-4	TRBD2	-	TRBJ2-5	15	TGTGCCAGCAGCACCAGTTGGAGCGGGACCGAGACCCAGTACTTC	CASSTSWSGTETQYF
TRBV18	TRBD1	-	TRBJ2-1	15	TGTGCCAGCTCACCCGGACAGGGGGCGGGTAATGAGCAGTTCTTC	CASSPGQGAGNEQFF
TRBV5-4	TRBD2	-	TRBJ2-1	18	TGTGCCAGCAGCCCGAAGGGGCACGCTAGCGGGGGTTTCTATGAGCAGTTCTTC	CASSPKGHASGGFYEQFF
TRBV10-3	-	-	TRBJ1-1	13	TGTGCCATCAGTGTGGACAGGAACACTGAAGCTTTCTTT	CAISVDRNTEAFF
TRBV2	TRBD1	few	TRBJ2-2	14	TGTGCCAGCAGTGGACAGGGGGCGACCGGGGAGCTGTTTTTT	CASSGQGATGELFF
TRBV7-2	TRBD1	-	TRBJ2-7	13	TGTGCCAGCTGGGGACAGGGGACCTACGAGCAGTACTTC	CASWGQGTYEQYF
TRBV5-1	-	-	TRBJ2-6	14	TGCGCCAGCAGTGAGAGGGCTGGGGCCAACGTCCTGACTTTC	CASSERAGANVLTF
TRBV7-9	-	-	TRBJ1-4	13	TGTGCCAGCAGCTTATCCAGGGATGAAAAACTGTTTTTT	CASSLSRDEKLFF
TRBV6-1	TRBD1	-	TRBJ1-2	15	TGTGCCAGCAGTGAATTGGCAGGGGGCGTCTATGGCTACACCTTC	CASSELAGGVYGYTF
TRBV7-2	-	-	TRBJ1-1	15	TGTGCCAGCAGCCCCGGGGTTGGTTCGGTTACTGAAGCTTTCTTT	CASSPGVGSVTEAFF